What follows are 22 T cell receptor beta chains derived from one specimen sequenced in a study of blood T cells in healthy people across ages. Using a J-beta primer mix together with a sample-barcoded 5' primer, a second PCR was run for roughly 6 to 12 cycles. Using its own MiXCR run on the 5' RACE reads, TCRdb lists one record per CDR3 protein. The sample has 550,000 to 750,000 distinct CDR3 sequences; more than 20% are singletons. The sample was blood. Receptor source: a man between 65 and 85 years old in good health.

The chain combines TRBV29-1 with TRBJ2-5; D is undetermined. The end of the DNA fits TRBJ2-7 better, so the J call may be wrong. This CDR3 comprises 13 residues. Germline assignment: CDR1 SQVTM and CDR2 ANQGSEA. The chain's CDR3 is CSVETLSSYEQYF. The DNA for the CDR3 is TGCAGCGTTGAAACGCTGAGCTCCTACGAGCAGTACTTC.

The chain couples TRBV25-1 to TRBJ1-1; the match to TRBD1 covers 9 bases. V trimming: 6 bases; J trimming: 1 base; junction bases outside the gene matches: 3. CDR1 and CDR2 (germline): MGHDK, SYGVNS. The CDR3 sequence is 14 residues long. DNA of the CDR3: TGTGCCAGCAGGGCGGACAGGGGGAACACTGAAGCTTTCTTT. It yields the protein CASRADRGNTEAFF.

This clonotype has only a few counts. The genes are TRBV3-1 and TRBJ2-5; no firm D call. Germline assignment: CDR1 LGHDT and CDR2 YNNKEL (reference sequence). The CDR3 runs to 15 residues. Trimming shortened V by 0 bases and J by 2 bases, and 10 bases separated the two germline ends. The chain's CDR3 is CASSQDGRLQETQYF. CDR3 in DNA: TGTGCCAGCAGCCAAGATGGTAGGCTTCAAGAGACCCAGTACTTC.

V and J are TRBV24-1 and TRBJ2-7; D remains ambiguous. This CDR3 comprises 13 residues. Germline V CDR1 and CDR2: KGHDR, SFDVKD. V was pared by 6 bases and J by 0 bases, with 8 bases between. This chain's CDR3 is CATSMSSSYEQYF. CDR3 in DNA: TGTGCCACCAGTATGTCCAGCTCCTACGAGCAGTACTTC.

The chain's CDR3 is CSAYKGSGGTSPSYEQYF. CDR3 nucleotide sequence: TGCAGTGCCTATAAAGGGAGTGGCGGTACTAGCCCCTCCTACGAGCAGTACTTC. The chain recombines TRBV20-1 with TRBJ2-7; possibly TRBD2 for D (6 bases). Trimming cost V 6 bases and J 0 bases, with 27 bases left between them. The CDR3 covers 18 residues. Germline V gives CDR1 DFQATT, CDR2 SNEGSKA (reference sequence).

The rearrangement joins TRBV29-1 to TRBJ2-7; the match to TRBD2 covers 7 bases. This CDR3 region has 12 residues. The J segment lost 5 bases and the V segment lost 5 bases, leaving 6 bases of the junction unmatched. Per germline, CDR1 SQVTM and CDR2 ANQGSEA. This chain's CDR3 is CSVKRDADEQYF. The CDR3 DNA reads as TGCAGCGTTAAGCGGGATGCGGACGAGCAGTACTTC.

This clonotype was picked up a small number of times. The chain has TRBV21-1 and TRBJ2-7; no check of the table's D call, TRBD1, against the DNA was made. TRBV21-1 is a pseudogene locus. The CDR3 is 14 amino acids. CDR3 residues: CASSKRTDLYEQYF. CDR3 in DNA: TGTGCCAGCAGCAAAAGGACAGACCTCTACGAGCAGTACTTC.

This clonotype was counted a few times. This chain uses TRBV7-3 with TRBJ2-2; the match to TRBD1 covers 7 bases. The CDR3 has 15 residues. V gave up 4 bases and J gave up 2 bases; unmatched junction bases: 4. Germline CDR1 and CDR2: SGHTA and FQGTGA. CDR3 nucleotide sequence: TGTGCCAGCAGCTCGGGACAGCCCAACACCGGGGAGCTGTTTTTT. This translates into CASSSGQPNTGELFF.

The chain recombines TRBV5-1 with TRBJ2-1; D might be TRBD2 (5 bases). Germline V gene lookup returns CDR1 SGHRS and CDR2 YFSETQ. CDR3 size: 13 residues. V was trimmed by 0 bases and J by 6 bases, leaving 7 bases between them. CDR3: CASSLGTLNEQFF. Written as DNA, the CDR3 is TGCGCCAGCAGCTTGGGGACTCTCAATGAGCAGTTCTTC. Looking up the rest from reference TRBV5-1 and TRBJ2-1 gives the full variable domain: KAGVTQTPRYLIKTRGQQVTLSCSPISGHRSVSWYQQTPGQGLQFLFEYFSETQRNKGNFPGRFSGRQFSNSRSEMNVSTLELGDSALYLCASSLGTLNEQFFGPGTRLTVL.

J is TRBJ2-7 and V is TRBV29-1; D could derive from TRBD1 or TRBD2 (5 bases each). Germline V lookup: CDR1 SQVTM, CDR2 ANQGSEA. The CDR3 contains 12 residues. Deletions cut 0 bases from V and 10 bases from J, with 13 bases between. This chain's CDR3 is CSVEDGDVGQYF. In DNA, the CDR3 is TGCAGCGTTGAAGACGGGGACGTCGGTCAGTACTTC.

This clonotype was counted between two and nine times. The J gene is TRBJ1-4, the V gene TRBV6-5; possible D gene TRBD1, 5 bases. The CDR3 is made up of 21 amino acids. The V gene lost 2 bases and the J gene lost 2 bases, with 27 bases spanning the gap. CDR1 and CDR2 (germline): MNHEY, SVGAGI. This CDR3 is CASSYVPWLPERGNTNEKLFF. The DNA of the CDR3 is TGTGCCAGCAGTTACGTTCCGTGGCTACCAGAGAGGGGCAATACTAATGAAAAACTGTTTTTT.

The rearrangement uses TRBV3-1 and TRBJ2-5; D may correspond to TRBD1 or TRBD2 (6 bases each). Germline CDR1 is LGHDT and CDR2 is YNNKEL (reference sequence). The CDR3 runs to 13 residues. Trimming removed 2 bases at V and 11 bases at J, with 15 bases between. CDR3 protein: CASSQIRGEEQYF. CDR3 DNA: TGTGCCAGCAGCCAAATAAGGGGGGAAGAGCAGTACTTC.

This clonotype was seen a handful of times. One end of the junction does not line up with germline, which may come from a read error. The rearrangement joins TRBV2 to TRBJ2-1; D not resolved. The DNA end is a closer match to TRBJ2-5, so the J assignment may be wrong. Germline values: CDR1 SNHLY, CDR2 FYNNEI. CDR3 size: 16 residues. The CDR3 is CATSESGPPRQETQYF. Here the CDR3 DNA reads TGTGCCACCAGTGAATCAGGCCCACCGCGGCAAGAGACCCAGTACTTC.

CDR3 protein: CASSITGSYNEQFF. The CDR3 DNA reads as TGTGCCAGCAGCATTACTGGGTCGTACAATGAGCAGTTCTTC. The V and J genes are TRBV6-2 or TRBV6-3 and TRBJ2-1, with D uncertain. The CDR3 runs to 14 residues. Germline V gives CDR1 MNHEY, CDR2 SVGEGT. Trimming took off 6 bases at V and 4 bases at J, with 13 bases between the two ends.

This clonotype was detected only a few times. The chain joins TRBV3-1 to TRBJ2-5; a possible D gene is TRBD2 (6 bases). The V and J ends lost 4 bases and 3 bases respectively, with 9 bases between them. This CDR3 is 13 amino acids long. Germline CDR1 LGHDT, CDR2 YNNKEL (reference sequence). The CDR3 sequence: CASSRWGEETQYF. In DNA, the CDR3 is TGTGCCAGCAGCCGGTGGGGGGAAGAGACCCAGTACTTC.

The CDR3 spells CASSVDGTSLNEQFF. For the CDR3, the DNA is TGTGCCAGCAGCGTCGACGGGACTAGTCTCAATGAGCAGTTCTTC. J is TRBJ2-1 and V is TRBV7-2; 8 nucleotides agree with TRBD2. Germline CDR1 reads SGHTA; CDR2 reads FQGNSA. This CDR3 spans 15 amino acids. J lost 6 bases, V lost 5 bases, and 9 bases had no gene match.

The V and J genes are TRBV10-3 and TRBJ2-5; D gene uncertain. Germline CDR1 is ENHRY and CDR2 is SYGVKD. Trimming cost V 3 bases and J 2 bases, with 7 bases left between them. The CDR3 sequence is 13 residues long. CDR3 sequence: CAISERVQETQYF. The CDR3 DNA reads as TGTGCCATCAGTGAACGGGTACAAGAGACCCAGTACTTC.

CDR3 in amino acids: CASRGIRANYGYTF. CDR3 bases: TGTGCCAGCCGTGGTATTCGGGCTAACTATGGCTACACCTTC. The rearrangement uses TRBV12-3 or TRBV12-4 and TRBJ1-2; no reliable D call. The CDR3 is 14 amino acids. V lost 8 bases and J 0 bases, leaving 13 bases between the germline ends.

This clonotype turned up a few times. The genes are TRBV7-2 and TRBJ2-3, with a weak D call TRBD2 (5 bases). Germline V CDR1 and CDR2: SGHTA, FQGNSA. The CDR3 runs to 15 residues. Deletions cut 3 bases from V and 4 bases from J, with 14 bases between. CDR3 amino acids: CASSFIVGDSDTQYF. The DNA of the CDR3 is TGTGCCAGCAGCTTTATCGTGGGAGATTCAGATACGCAGTATTTT.

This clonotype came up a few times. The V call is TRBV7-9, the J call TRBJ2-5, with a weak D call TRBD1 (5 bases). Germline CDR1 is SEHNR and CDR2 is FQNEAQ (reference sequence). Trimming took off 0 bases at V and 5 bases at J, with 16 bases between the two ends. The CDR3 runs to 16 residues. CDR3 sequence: CASSLALSAGIETQYF. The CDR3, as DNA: TGTGCCAGCAGCTTAGCGCTATCTGCAGGGATCGAGACCCAGTACTTC.

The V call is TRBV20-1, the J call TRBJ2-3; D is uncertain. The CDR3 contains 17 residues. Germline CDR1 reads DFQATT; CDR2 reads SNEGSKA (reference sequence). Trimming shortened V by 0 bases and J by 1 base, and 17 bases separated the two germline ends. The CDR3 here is CSARDQLLRGGTDTQYF. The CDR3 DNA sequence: TGCAGTGCTAGAGATCAACTTCTTCGCGGCGGCACAGATACGCAGTATTTT.

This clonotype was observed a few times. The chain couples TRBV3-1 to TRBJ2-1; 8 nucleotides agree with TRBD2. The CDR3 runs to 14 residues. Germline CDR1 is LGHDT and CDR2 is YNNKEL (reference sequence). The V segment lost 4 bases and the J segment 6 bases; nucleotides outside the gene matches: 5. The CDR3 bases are TGTGCCAGCAGCCTCCGGGGGGGGAGCAATGAGCAGTTCTTC. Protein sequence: CASSLRGGSNEQFF.